This T cell receptor (beta chain) was identified in a study of Ad26.COV2.S vaccination and SARS-CoV-2 variants. The overall study: Of the COV1001 trial arms, the Ad26.COV2.S arm included the donor. Intramuscularly, Ad26.COV2.S was given either once or twice, 56 days apart. Study-wide results and caveats: The authors reported substantial breadth in spike-specific CD8+ and CD4+ T cell responses after vaccination.

Repertoires were generated with immunoSEQ multiplex PCR, while TCRdb's copy carries only in-frame clones and drops some. The data show approximately 400,000 clones, roughly 84% seen once. Documented treatment: some 19 received Ad26.COV2.S at low or high dose, single or two shots; about 5 received placebo; per-sample allocation not given. On day 63 after the first injection, vaccine and placebo recipients gave samples. This clone has more than one count but fewer than ten. Its antigen is currently unknown. V gave up 4 bases and J gave up 0 bases, with 6 bases separating them. Germline lookup yields CDR1 MNHEY and CDR2 SMNVEV (reference sequence). The length of the CDR3 is 13 residues.

The TCR sequence derives from a person between 18 and 59 years old who received the Ad26.COV2.S COVID-19 vaccine or a placebo. The specimen was peripheral blood, collected in a trial of Ad26.COV2.S vaccine versus placebo. The V and J genes are TRBV27 and TRBJ1-1; the D is unclear. The CDR3 bases are TGTGCCAGCAGTTGGCAGATGAACACTGAAGCTTTCTTT. Protein sequence: CASSWQMNTEAFF.